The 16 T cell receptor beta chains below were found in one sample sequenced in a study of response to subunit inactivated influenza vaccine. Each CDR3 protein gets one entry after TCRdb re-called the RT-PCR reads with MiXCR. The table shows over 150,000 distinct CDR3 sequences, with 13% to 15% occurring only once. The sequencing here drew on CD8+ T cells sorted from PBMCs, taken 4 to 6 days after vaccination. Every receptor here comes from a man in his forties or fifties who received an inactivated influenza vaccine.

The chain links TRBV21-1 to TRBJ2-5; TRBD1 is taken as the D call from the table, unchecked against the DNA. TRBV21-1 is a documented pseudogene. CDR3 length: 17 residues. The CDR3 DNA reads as TGTGCCAGCAGCAAAGGGGAGACAGGGGTAGTCCAAGAGACCCAGTACTTC. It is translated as CASSKGETGVVQETQYF.

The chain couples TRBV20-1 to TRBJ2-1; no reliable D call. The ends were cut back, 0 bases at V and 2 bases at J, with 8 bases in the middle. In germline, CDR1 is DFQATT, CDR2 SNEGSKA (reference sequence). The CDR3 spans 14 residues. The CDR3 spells CSAREMSTYNEQFF. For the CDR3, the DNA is TGCAGTGCTAGAGAAATGTCCACCTACAATGAGCAGTTCTTC.

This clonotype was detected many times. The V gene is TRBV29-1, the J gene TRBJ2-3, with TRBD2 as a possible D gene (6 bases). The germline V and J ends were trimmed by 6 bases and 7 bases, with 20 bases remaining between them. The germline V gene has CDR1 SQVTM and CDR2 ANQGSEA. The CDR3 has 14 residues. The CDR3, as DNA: TGCAGCGTGGCGACGGGAGTTGGGTTAAATACGCAGTATTTT. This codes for CSVATGVGLNTQYF.

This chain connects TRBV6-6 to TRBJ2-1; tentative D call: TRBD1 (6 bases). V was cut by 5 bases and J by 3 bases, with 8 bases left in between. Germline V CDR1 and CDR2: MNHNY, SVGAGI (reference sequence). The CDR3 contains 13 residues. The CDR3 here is CASSGQNYNEQFF. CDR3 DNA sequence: TGTGCCAGCAGTGGACAGAACTACAATGAGCAGTTCTTC.

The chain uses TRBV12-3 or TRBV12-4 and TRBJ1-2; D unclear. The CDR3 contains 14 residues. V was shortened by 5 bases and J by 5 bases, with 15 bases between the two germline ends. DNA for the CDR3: TGTGCCAGCAGTGGGGAAGCGGGGAGATATGGCTACACCTTC. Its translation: CASSGEAGRYGYTF.

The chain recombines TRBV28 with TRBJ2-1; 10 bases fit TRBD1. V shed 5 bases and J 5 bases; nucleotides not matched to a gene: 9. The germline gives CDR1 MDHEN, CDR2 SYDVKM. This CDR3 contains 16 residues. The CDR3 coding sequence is TGTGCCAGCAGTCCCCGGTGGGGACAGGGGAACAATGAGCAGTTCTTC. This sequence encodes CASSPRWGQGNNEQFF.

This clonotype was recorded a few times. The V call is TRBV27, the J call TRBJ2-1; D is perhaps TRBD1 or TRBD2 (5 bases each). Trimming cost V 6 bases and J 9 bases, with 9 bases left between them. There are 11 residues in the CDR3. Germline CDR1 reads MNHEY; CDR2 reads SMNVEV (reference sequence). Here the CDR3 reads CASRRGSEQFF. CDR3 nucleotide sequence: TGTGCCAGCAGGAGGGGTAGTGAGCAGTTCTTC.

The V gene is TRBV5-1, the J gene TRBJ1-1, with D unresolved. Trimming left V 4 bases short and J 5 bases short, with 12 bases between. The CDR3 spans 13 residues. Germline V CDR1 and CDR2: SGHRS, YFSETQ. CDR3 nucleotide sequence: TGCGCCAGCAGCCCTAAAGGAAGGACTGAAGCTTTCTTT. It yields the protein CASSPKGRTEAFF.

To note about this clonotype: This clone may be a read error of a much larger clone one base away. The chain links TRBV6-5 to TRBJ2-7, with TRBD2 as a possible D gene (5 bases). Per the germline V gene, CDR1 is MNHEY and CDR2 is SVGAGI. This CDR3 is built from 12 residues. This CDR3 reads CASSDSGYEQYF. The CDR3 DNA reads TGTGCCAGCAGTGACTCGGGGTACGAGCAGTACTTC.

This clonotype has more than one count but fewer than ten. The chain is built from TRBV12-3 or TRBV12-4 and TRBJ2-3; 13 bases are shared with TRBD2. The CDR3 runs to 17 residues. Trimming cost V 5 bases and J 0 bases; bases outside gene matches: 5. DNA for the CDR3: TGTGCCAGCAGTCCTGGGACTAGCGGGATCAGCACAGATACGCAGTATTTT. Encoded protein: CASSPGTSGISTDTQYF.

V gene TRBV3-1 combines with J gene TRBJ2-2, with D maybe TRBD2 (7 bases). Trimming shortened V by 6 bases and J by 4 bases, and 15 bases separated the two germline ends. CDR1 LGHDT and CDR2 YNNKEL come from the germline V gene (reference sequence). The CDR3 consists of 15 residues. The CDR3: CASRIRGGPTGELFF. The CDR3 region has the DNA TGTGCCAGCAGAATAAGGGGGGGCCCCACCGGGGAGCTGTTTTTT.

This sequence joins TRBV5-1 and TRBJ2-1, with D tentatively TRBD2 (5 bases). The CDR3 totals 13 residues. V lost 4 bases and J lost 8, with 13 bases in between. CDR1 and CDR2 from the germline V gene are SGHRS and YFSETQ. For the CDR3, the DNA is TGCGCCAGCAGCGTGACTATAACCCATGAGCAGTTCTTC. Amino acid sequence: CASSVTITHEQFF.

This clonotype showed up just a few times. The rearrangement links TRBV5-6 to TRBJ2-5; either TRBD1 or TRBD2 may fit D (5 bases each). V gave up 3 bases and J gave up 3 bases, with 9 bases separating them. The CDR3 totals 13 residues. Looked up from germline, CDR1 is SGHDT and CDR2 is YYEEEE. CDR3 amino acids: CASSYGGEETQYF. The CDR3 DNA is TGTGCCAGCAGCTATGGGGGAGAAGAGACCCAGTACTTC.

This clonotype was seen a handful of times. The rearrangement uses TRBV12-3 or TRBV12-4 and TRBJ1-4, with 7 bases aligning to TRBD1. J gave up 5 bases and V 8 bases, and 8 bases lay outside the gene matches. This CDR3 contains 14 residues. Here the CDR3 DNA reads TGTGCCAGCGGGACATCGGGACAGAATGAAAAACTGTTTTTT. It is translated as CASGTSGQNEKLFF.

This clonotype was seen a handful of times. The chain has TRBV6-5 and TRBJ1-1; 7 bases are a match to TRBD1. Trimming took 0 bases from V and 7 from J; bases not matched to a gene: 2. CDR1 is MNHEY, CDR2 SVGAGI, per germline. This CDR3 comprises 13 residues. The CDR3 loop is CASSYSGQYEAFF. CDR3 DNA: TGTGCCAGCAGTTACTCGGGACAGTATGAAGCTTTCTTT.

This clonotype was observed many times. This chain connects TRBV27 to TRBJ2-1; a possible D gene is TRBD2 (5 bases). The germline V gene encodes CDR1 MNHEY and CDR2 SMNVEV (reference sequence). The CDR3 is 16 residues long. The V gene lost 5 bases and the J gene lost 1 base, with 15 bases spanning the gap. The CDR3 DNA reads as TGTGCCAGCAGTATCACTAGGGTATCTTCCTACAATGAGCAGTTCTTC. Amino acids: CASSITRVSSYNEQFF.